This TCR beta chain was profiled in a study of blood T cell repertoires in COVID-19. Overall study context: Whether acute or convalescent, the COVID-19 samples came from the United States, Italy and Spain. PBMCs, B-cell-depleted T cells, or T cells were the source of the cDNA or gDNA that made up the material.

Germline values: CDR1 LNHDA, CDR2 SQIVND (reference sequence). V lost 3 bases to trimming and J lost 8 bases; unmatched junction nucleotides: 7. This CDR3 region has 14 residues. Source study methods: Estimated nucleated cell counts came from reference gene primer amplification. Clones were read by immunoSEQ multiplex PCR, and TCRdb kept only the in-frame ones, dropping some. V and J calls and clone size are given by that table; D and trimming were obtained from the DNA. The table records 250,000 to 300,000 clones, approximately 91% of them present only once. The TCR was taken from a woman aged 55-69 years with acute or convalescent COVID-19. This chain links TRBV19 with TRBJ1-2; 9 bases fit TRBD1. The sample was peripheral blood. The CDR3 nucleotides read TGTGCCAGTAGTATTCTACAGGGGGCTTGGGGCTACACCTTC. The encoded protein is CASSILQGAWGYTF.